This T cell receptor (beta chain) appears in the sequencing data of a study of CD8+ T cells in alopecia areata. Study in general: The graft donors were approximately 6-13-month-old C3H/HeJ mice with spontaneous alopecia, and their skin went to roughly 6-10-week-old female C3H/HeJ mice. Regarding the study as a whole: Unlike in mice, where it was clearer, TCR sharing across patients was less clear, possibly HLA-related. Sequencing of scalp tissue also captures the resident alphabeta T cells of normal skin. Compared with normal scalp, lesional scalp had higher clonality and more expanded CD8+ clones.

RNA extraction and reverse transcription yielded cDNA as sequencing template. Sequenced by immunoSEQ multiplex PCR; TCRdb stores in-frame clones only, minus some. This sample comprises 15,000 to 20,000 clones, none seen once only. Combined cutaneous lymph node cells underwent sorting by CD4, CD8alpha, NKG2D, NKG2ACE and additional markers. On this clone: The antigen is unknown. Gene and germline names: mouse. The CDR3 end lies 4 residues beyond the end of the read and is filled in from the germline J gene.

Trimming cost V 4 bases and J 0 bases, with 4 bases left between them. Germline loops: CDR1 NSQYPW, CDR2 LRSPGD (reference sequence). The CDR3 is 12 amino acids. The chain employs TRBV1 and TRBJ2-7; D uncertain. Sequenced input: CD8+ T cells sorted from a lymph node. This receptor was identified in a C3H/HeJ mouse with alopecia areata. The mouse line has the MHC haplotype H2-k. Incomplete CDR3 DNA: TGCACCTGCAGTGTTAGCTCCTAT. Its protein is CTCSVSSY. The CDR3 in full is CTCSVSSYEQYF.